This TCR beta chain was documented in a study of response to subunit inactivated influenza vaccine. One entry per CDR3 protein results from TCRdb running MiXCR on the RT-PCR reads. Counted here are fewer than 800,000 distinct CDR3 sequences, about 15% occurring once; the ten biggest clones make up around 10%. Germline values: CDR1 SQVTM, CDR2 ANQGSEA. Trimming stripped 4 bases from V and 4 bases from J, with 11 bases between. The CDR3 length is 13 residues. The sample holds a few counts of this clonotype. The receptor was derived from a man aged 45-60 years who received an inactivated influenza vaccine. The chain employs TRBV29-1 and TRBJ1-5; D is unclear. Sequencing used PBMCs from blood, obtained 11 to 12 days after vaccination. The chain's CDR3 is CSVAFNRNQPQHF. CDR3 bases: TGCAGCGTTGCCTTTAACCGAAATCAGCCCCAGCATTTT.